The 2 T cell receptor beta chains reported below all come from one sample, sequenced in a study of OX40 agonist ivuxolimab in advanced cancers. Sequencing used immunoSEQ multiplex PCR; TCRdb keeps in-frame clones, though not all of them. Among 65,000 to 100,000 clones listed, approximately 94% were seen once. The input for sequencing was CD4+ or CD8+ T cells sorted from blood, taken in a trial of the OX40 agonist ivuxolimab. The receptors were sampled from an adult with an advanced solid tumor such as melanoma, head and neck, liver or kidney cancer.

CDR3 protein: CSVEEVGTGFF. CDR3 nucleotides: TGCAGCGTTGAAGAGGTGGGAACTGGGTTCTTC. V gene TRBV29-1 combines with J gene TRBJ2-1; D is unresolved. Germline V CDR1 and CDR2: SQVTM, ANQGSEA. With 0 bases removed from V and 15 bases from J, the gap between germline ends came to 12 bases. The CDR3 sequence is 11 residues long.

The chain uses TRBV6-5 and TRBJ1-2; 7 bases align to TRBD1. CDR1 and CDR2 from the germline V gene are MNHEY and SVGAGI. Trimming removed 6 bases from V and 1 base from J; junction bases left unmatched: 5. This CDR3 is built from 14 residues. Here the CDR3 DNA reads TGTGCCAGCAGCAACCGGGACAGTAACTATGGCTACACCTTC. It yields the protein CASSNRDSNYGYTF.